This T cell receptor beta chain was observed in a study of response to subunit inactivated influenza vaccine. Ten or more counts support this clonotype. Its antigen is unknown. TCRdb called the RT-PCR reads again in MiXCR, with one record for every CDR3 protein. Among around 790,000 distinct CDR3 sequences, around 21% were seen once, and the ten largest hold about 9.4%. General study results and limits: Only a handful of new T cells, the authors suggested, are recruited with each seasonal influenza vaccination.

The CDR3 extends over 13 amino acids. The germline gives CDR1 SGHRS, CDR2 YFSETQ. V lost 0 bases to trimming and J lost 5 bases, with 8 bases between them. The sequenced sample was PBMCs from blood, obtained 5 to 6 days after vaccination. The chain is built from TRBV5-1 and TRBJ2-5, with D tentatively TRBD2 (5 bases). This receptor was identified in a man in his forties or fifties who received an inactivated influenza vaccine. CDR3 sequence: CASSLGRDETQYF. The CDR3 coding sequence is TGCGCCAGCAGCTTGGGACGGGATGAGACCCAGTACTTC.